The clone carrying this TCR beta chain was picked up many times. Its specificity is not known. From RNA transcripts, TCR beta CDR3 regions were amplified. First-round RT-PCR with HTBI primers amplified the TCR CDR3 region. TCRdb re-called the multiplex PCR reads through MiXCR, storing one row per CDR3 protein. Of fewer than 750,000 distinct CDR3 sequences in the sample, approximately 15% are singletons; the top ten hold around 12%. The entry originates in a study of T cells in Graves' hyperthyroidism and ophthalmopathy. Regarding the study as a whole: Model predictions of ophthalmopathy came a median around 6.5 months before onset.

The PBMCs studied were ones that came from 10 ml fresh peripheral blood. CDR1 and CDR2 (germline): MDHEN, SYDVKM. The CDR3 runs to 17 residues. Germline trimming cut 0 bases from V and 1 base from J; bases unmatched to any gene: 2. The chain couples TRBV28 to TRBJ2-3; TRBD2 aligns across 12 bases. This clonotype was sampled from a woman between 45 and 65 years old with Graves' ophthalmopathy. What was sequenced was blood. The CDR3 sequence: CASSLWSSGRGTDTQYF. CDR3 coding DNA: TGTGCCAGCAGTTTATGGTCTAGCGGGAGGGGCACAGATACGCAGTATTTT.